Below, 9 T cell receptor beta chains from the same sample are listed, as sequenced in a study of vaccination effects on CD4 cells after COVID-19. Their specific antigens are unknown. In the ViraFEST assay, antigen-specific CD4+ clonotypes were identified by expansion after peptide-pool stimulation. A 10-day culture period preceded the isolation of CD4+ T cells. Each vaccine recipient was nucleocapsid antibody negative and had no prior SARS-CoV-2 infection. TCRdb's copy holds only in-frame clones and misses some; the assay was immunoSEQ multiplex PCR. The sample has over 30,000 clones, more than 60% seen once. The sample here was CD4+ T cells from PBMCs cultured with SARS-CoV-2 spike peptides, taken before COVID-19 vaccination. The receptor set was obtained from a human donor who received a COVID-19 vaccine.

This chain links TRBV7-8 with TRBJ1-5; maybe TRBD1 (5 bases). The CDR3 length is 14 residues. Trimming left V 4 bases short and J 2 bases short, with 9 bases between. Germline assignment: CDR1 SGHVS and CDR2 FQNEAQ. Here the CDR3 DNA reads TGTGCCAGCAGCTCGACAGCGCGCAATCAGCCCCAGCATTTT. Its protein product is CASSSTARNQPQHF. Full variable domain (missing parts from reference TRBV7-8 and TRBJ1-5): GAGVSQSPRYKVAKRGQDVALRCDPISGHVSLFWYQQALGQGPEFLTYFQNEAQLDKSGLPSDRFFAERPEGSVSTLKIQRTQQEDSAVYLCASSSTARNQPQHFGDGTRLSIL.

The rearrangement links TRBV28 to TRBJ2-3, with TRBD1 identical over 7 bases. The V gene end was trimmed by 4 bases and the J gene end by 0 bases; junction bases not matched to a gene: 4. The CDR3 loop spans 15 amino acids. The V gene's germline CDR1 is MDHEN and CDR2 SYDVKM. CDR3 sequence reads: CASSSGGASTDTQYF. The CDR3 nucleotides read TGTGCCAGCAGTTCAGGGGGAGCTAGCACAGATACGCAGTATTTT.

This clone was detected a few times. The chain has TRBV20-1 and TRBJ2-7, with D possibly TRBD2 on 6 matching bases. CDR1 DFQATT and CDR2 SNEGSKA come from the germline V gene (reference sequence). V was clipped by 3 bases and J by 9 bases, with 15 bases between them. This CDR3 is built from 12 residues. This CDR3 reads CSASQRRGAQYF. The CDR3 DNA is TGCAGTGCTAGTCAGCGGAGGGGCGCGCAGTACTTC.

V gene TRBV2 combines with J gene TRBJ2-6, with D uncertain. The germline CDR1 and CDR2 sequences are SNHLY and FYNNEI. V lost 11 bases and J lost 0, with 5 bases in between. The CDR3 spans 12 residues. The CDR3 spells CALSSGANVLTF. The CDR3 DNA follows: TGTGCCCTCAGCTCTGGGGCCAACGTCCTGACTTTC.

This sequence joins TRBV7-2 and TRBJ2-5, with 8 bases lining up with TRBD2. CDR1 and CDR2 (germline): SGHTA, FQGNSA. V was pared by 1 base and J by 5 bases, with 3 bases of the junction left unmatched. CDR3 length: 14 residues. DNA for the CDR3: TGTGCCAGCAGCTTAGATGGGACTAGGGAGACCCAGTACTTC. This sequence encodes CASSLDGTRETQYF.

This clone was seen just once. The V and J genes are TRBV28 and TRBJ2-7; TRBD2 is a possible D gene (6 bases). V was pared by 6 bases and J by 2 bases, with 26 bases between. Germline-derived CDR1 and CDR2 are MDHEN and SYDVKM. CDR3 length equals 18 residues. CDR3 DNA sequence: TGTGCCAGCAGCTCCACCCGGGACTCCCGAATACGAACCTACGAGCAGTACTTC. It translates to CASSSTRDSRIRTYEQYF.

V is TRBV9 and J is TRBJ1-1; no firm D call. The germline CDR1 and CDR2 sequences are SGDLS and YYNGEE. V was trimmed by 2 bases and J by 1 base, leaving 9 bases between them. The CDR3 contains 14 residues. CDR3 in amino acids: CASSVTPENTEAFF. CDR3 bases: TGTGCCAGCAGCGTTACCCCAGAGAACACTGAAGCTTTCTTT.

The sample holds a few counts of this clone. The J gene is TRBJ2-1, the V gene TRBV5-6, with 11 nucleotides matching TRBD2. Germline V gene sequence: CDR1 SGHDT, CDR2 YYEEEE. V was pared by 1 base and J by 8 bases, with 8 bases of the junction left unmatched. CDR3 size: 16 residues. The CDR3 region has the DNA TGTGCCAGCAGCTTGCAGTTGTCTAGCGGGAGGTATGAGCAGTTCTTC. This encodes CASSLQLSSGRYEQFF.

This chain links TRBV11-2 with TRBJ2-1, with D unresolved. Germline CDR1 reads SGHAT; CDR2 reads FQNNGV. V was cut by 6 bases and J by 4 bases, with 16 bases left in between. This CDR3 has 15 residues. The CDR3 region is CASSPSPDSYNEQFF. Written as DNA, the CDR3 is TGTGCCAGCAGTCCATCCCCCGACTCGTACAATGAGCAGTTCTTC.